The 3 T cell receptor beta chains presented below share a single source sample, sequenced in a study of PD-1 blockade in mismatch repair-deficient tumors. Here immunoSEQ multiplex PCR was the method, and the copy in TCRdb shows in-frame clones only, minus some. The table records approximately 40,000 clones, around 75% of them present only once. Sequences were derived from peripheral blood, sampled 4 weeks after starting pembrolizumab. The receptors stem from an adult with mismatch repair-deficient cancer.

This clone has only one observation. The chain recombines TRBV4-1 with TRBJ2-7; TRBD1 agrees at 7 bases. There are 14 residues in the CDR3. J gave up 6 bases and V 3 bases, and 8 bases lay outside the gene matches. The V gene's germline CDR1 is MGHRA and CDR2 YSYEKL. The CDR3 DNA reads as TGCGCCAGCAGCCACGGACAGGAGAGGGGCGAGCAGTACTTC. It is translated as CASSHGQERGEQYF.

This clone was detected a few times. The CDR3 reads CAWSVTRGGIQYF. Written as DNA, the CDR3 is TGTGCCTGGAGTGTTACGAGGGGGGGTATTCAGTATTTT. The V and J genes are TRBV30 and TRBJ2-3; a possible D gene is TRBD2 (7 bases). V lost 0 bases and J 12 bases, leaving 16 bases between the germline ends. Germline CDR1 and CDR2: GTSNPN and SVGIG (reference sequence). The CDR3 is 13 amino acids.

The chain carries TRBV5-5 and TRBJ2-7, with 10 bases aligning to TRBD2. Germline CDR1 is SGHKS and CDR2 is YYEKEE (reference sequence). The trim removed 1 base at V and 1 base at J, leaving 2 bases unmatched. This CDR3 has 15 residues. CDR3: CASSLTSGMSYEQYF. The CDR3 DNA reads TGTGCCAGCAGCTTGACTAGCGGGATGTCCTACGAGCAGTACTTC.